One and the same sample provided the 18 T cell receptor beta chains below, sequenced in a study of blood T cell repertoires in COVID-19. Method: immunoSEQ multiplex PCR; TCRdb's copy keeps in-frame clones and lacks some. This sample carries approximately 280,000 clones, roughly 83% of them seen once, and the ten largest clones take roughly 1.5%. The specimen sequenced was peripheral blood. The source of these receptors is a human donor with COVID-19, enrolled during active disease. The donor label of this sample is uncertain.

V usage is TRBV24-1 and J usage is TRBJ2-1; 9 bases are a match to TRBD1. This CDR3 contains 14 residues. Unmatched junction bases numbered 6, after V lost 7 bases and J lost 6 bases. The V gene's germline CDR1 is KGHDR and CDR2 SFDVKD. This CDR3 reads CATRETGGGNEQFF. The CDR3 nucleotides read TGTGCCACCAGAGAGACAGGGGGGGGCAATGAGCAGTTCTTC.

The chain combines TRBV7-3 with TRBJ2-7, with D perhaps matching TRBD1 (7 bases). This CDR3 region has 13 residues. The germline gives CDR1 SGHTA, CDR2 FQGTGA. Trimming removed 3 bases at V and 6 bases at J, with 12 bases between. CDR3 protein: CASSFAGTAEQYF. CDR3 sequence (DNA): TGTGCCAGCAGCTTCGCGGGGACAGCCGAGCAGTACTTC.

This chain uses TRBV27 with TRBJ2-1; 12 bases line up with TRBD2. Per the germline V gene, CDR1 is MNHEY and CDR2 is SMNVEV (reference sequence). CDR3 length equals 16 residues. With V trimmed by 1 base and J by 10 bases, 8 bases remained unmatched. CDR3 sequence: CASSLFRLAGDEEQFF. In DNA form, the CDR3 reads TGTGCCAGCAGTTTATTCCGACTAGCGGGAGACGAGGAGCAGTTCTTC.

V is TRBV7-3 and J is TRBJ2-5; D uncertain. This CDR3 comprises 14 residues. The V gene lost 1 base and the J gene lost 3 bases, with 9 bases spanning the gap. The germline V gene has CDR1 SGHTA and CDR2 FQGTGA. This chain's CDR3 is CASSLNGLKETQYF. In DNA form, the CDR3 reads TGTGCCAGCAGCTTAAATGGGCTAAAAGAGACCCAGTACTTC.

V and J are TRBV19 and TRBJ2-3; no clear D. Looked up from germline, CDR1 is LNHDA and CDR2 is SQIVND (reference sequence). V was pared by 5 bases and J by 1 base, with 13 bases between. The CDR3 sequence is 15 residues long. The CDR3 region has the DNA TGTGCCAGTAGTCTCCTGGTGGCTCGCACAGATACGCAGTATTTT. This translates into CASSLLVARTDTQYF.

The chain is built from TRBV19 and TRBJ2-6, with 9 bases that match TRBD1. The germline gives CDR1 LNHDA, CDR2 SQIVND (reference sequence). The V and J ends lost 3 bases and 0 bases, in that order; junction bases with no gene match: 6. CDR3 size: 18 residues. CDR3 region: CASSMSWTGDSGANVLTF. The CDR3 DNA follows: TGTGCCAGTAGTATGTCTTGGACAGGGGACTCTGGGGCCAACGTCCTGACTTTC.

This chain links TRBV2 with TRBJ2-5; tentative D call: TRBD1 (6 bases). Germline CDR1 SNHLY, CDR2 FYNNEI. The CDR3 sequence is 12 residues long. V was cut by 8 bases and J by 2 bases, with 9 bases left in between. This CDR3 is CASGQIQETQYF. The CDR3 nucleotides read TGTGCCAGCGGACAGATACAAGAGACCCAGTACTTC.

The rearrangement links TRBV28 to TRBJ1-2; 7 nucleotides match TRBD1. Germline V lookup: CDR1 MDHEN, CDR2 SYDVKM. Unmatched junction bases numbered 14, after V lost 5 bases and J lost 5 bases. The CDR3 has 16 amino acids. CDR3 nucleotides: TGTGCCAGCAGTCCCCCCGGCCGACAGGGCTTGTATGGCTACACCTTC. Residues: CASSPPGRQGLYGYTF.

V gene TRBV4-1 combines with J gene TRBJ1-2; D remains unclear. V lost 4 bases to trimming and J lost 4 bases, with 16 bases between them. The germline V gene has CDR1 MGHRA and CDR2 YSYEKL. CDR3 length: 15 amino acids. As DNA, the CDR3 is TGCGCCAGCAGCCGCGGAAGCGGAGAAGCCTATGGCTACACCTTC. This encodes CASSRGSGEAYGYTF.

DNA of the CDR3: TGTGCCAGCGGCCAAGGGACAGGGAACACCGGGGAGCTGTTTTTT. Protein product: CASGQGTGNTGELFF. The J gene is TRBJ2-2, the V gene TRBV7-9; 8 bases are shared with TRBD1. Germline V gives CDR1 SEHNR, CDR2 FQNEAQ (reference sequence). This CDR3 is built from 15 residues. J gave up 1 base and V 8 bases, and 6 bases lay outside the gene matches.

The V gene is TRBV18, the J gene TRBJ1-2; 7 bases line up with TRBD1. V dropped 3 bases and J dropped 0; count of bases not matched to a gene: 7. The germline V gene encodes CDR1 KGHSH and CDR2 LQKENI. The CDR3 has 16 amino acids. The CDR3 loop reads CASSPETGNTNYGYTF. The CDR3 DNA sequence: TGTGCCAGCTCACCTGAGACAGGGAATACTAACTATGGCTACACCTTC.

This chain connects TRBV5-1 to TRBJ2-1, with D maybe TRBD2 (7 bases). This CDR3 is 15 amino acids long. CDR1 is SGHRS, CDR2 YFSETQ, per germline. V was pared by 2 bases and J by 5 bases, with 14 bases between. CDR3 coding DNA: TGCGCCAGCAGCTTAGGGGGGGCCCCTGACAATGAGCAGTTCTTC. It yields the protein CASSLGGAPDNEQFF.

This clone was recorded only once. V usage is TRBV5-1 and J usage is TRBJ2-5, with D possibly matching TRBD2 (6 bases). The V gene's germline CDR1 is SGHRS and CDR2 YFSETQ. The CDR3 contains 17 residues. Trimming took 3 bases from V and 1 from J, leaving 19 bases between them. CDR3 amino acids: CASSSQPPGASQETQYF. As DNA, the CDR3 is TGCGCCAGCAGCTCCCAGCCCCCGGGAGCGTCCCAAGAGACCCAGTACTTC.

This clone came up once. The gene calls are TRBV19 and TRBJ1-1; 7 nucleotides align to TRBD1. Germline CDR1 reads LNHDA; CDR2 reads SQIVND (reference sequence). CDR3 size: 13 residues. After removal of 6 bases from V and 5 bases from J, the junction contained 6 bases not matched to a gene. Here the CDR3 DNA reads TGTGCCAGTAGGTACACAGGGGAGACTGAAGCTTTCTTT. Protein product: CASRYTGETEAFF. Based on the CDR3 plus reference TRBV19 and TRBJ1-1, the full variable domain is DGGITQSPKYLFRKEGQNVTLSCEQNLNHDAMYWYRQDPGQGLRLIYYSQIVNDFQKGDIAEGYSVSREKKESFPLTVTSAQKNPTAFYLCASRYTGETEAFFGQGTRLTVV.

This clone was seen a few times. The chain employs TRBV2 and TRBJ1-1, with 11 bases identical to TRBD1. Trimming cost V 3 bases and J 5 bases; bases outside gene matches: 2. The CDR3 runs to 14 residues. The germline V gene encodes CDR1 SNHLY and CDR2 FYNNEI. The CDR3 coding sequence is TGTGCCAGCAGTGAGTGGGACAGGGGGACTGAAGCTTTCTTT. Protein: CASSEWDRGTEAFF.

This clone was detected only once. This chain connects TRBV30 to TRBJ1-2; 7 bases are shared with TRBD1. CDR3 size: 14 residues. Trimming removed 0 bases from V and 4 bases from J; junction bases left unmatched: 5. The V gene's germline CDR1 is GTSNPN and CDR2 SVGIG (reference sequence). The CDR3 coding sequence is TGTGCCTGGAGTGTACAGGCAGGGGGCTATGGCTACACCTTC. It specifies CAWSVQAGGYGYTF.

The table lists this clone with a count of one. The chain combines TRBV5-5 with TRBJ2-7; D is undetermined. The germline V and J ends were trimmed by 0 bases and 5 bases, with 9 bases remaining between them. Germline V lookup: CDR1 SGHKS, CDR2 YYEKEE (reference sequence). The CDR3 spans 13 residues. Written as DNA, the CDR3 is TGTGCCAGCAGCTTGGGAGGCCTCGACGAGCAGTACTTC. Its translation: CASSLGGLDEQYF.

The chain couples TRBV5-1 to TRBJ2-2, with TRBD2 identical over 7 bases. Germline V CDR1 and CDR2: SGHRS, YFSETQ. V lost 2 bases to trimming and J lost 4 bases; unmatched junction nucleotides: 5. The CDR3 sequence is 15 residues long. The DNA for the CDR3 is TGCGCCAGCAGCTTAACTCGCGGGAGCACCGGGGAGCTGTTTTTT. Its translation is CASSLTRGSTGELFF.